Sequencing of this T cell receptor (beta chain) was carried out in a study of beta chain features in type 1 diabetes. Points from the study as a whole: Shorter TCRB CDR3s, moderately but significantly so, marked every one of the four CD4+ subsets in Type 1 diabetes patients.

V lost 2 bases, J lost 4 bases, and 8 bases lay in between. Germline lookup yields CDR1 SNHLY and CDR2 FYNNEI. The CDR3 has 13 amino acids. Expressed TCRB transcripts were sequenced, since all the RNA that had been isolated was reverse transcribed. Generated by immunoSEQ multiplex PCR, the TCRdb table keeps only in-frame clones and is missing some. The sample records about 340,000 clones, about 13% being singletons. Concerning this clone: No antigen is known for it.

This sequence joins TRBV2 and TRBJ1-1; tentatively, D is TRBD1 (5 bases). This TCR came from a woman under 30 with type 1 diabetes. The sequenced sample consisted of naive CD4+ T cells from blood. CDR3 region: CASSEQGFTEAFF. CDR3 DNA: TGTGCCAGCAGTGAACAGGGATTCACTGAAGCTTTCTTT.